Listed here are 10 T cell receptor beta chains from one sample, sequenced in a study of blood T cell repertoires in COVID-19. Assay used: immunoSEQ multiplex PCR; TCRdb lists only in-frame clones, some missing. The data show roughly 49,000 clones, approximately 84% seen once. The sequencing sample was made of peripheral blood. All receptors come from a man aged 50-59 years with active COVID-19.

This chain joins TRBV6-2 or TRBV6-3 and TRBJ2-7; perhaps TRBD1 as D (6 bases). This CDR3 is 15 amino acids long. With 2 bases removed from V and 3 bases from J, the gap between germline ends came to 14 bases. Germline CDR1 MNHEY, CDR2 SVGEGT. The CDR3 DNA is TGTGCCAGCAGTTACGAAGGGGGATTGGACTACGAGCAGTACTTC. Its protein is CASSYEGGLDYEQYF.

The chain recombines TRBV4-3 with TRBJ2-5, with 9 bases identical to TRBD2. With V trimmed by 1 base and J by 5 bases, 2 bases remained unmatched. The CDR3 sequence is 14 residues long. CDR1 and CDR2 from the germline V gene are LGHNA and YSLEER. CDR3 nucleotides: TGCGCCAGCAGCCAAGGACTAGCGGTGGAGACCCAGTACTTC. Translated: CASSQGLAVETQYF.

The chain carries TRBV18 and TRBJ1-1; TRBD1 matches 7 bases. Germline V lookup: CDR1 KGHSH, CDR2 LQKENI. This CDR3 has 14 amino acids. With V trimmed by 4 bases and J by 5 bases, 7 bases remained unmatched. CDR3 sequence (DNA): TGTGCCAGCTCACTTCGGACAGGCATGACTGAAGCTTTCTTT. Translating gives CASSLRTGMTEAFF.

This clone was seen just once. The chain carries TRBV7-2 and TRBJ2-7; 7 bases agree with TRBD1. This CDR3 region has 15 residues. Losses at the gene ends were 5 bases for V and 4 bases for J; bases not matched to a gene: 11. Per the germline V gene, CDR1 is SGHTA and CDR2 is FQGNSA. In nucleotides, the CDR3 is TGTGCCAGCAGCAAATCCCGGGACAGCTTATACGAGCAGTACTTC. It codes for CASSKSRDSLYEQYF.

The chain couples TRBV5-1 to TRBJ2-2; D uncertain. Trimming stripped 1 base from V and 4 bases from J, with 8 bases between. The CDR3 is 14 amino acids. The V gene's germline CDR1 is SGHRS and CDR2 YFSETQ. CDR3 bases: TGCGCCAGCAGCTTGTCCGCGAGCACCGGGGAGCTGTTTTTT. Its translation is CASSLSASTGELFF.

This sequence joins TRBV12-3 or TRBV12-4 and TRBJ1-4; TRBD1 agrees at 7 bases. This CDR3 is built from 13 residues. J gave up 4 bases and V 8 bases, and 4 bases lay outside the gene matches. The chain's CDR3 is CASAGQVNEKLFF. CDR3 sequence (DNA): TGTGCCAGCGCCGGACAGGTTAATGAAAAACTGTTTTTT.

The chain links TRBV7-9 to TRBJ2-5; the D gene is possibly TRBD2 (5 bases). From germline, CDR1 is SEHNR and CDR2 FQNEAQ (reference sequence). V dropped 2 bases and J dropped 5 bases, with 15 bases sitting between them. CDR3 size: 15 residues. CDR3 amino acids: CASSLSQRRRETQYF. DNA for the CDR3: TGTGCCAGCAGCTTAAGCCAGCGCAGGAGGGAGACCCAGTACTTC.

The chain couples TRBV14 to TRBJ1-2; maybe TRBD1 (6 bases). CDR3 length: 14 amino acids. Trimming took off 0 bases at V and 7 bases at J, with 12 bases between the two ends. CDR1 is SGHDN and CDR2 is FVKESK in the germline V gene. The CDR3 DNA reads TGTGCCAGCAGCCAAGAAGCGGGGGCGACTGGCTACACCTTC. It is translated as CASSQEAGATGYTF.

The V gene is TRBV4-2, the J gene TRBJ1-4; D is possibly TRBD1 (6 bases). Germline CDR1 and CDR2: LGHNA and YNFKEQ. Trimming cost V 0 bases and J 6 bases, with 14 bases left between them. This CDR3 contains 16 residues. CDR3: CASSQDTDAGDEKLFF. As DNA, the CDR3 is TGTGCCAGCAGCCAAGATACGGACGCAGGGGATGAAAAACTGTTTTTT.

This chain uses TRBV5-8 with TRBJ2-7; D is ambiguous. CDR1 and CDR2 (germline): SGHTS, YDEGEE. Trimming took off 0 bases at V and 0 bases at J, with 7 bases between the two ends. This CDR3 contains 14 residues. CDR3 region: CASSLARSSYEQYF. Here the CDR3 DNA reads TGTGCCAGCAGCTTGGCACGGTCCTCCTACGAGCAGTACTTC.